This TCR beta chain was captured in a study of T cells in localized non-small cell lung cancer. The protocol was immunoSEQ multiplex PCR, while the TCRdb copy is restricted to in-frame clones and leaves out a portion. This table holds about 28,000 clones, 87% found once. The CDR3 extends over 13 amino acids. Germline-derived CDR1 and CDR2 are SEHNR and FQNEAQ (reference sequence). V was cut by 5 bases and J by 10 bases, with 12 bases left in between. The sample holds a few counts of this clone. The chain couples TRBV7-9 to TRBJ1-6; D remains ambiguous. This clonotype originated in a male donor older than 55 with stage I lung adenocarcinoma. The specimen was peripheral blood, collected before any cancer treatment. This CDR3 is CASSQRWGSPLHF. As DNA, the CDR3 is TGTGCCAGCAGCCAGAGATGGGGATCACCCCTCCACTTT.